This T cell receptor (beta chain) emerged from a study of T cell clonotyping in hematopoietic cell transplantation. TCRdb's table, derived via immunoSEQ multiplex PCR, lists solely in-frame clones and lacks some. This table has about 18,000 clones, around 90% appearing once. V shed 0 bases, J shed 6 bases, and the junction held 8 bases outside the gene matches. This CDR3 is 17 amino acids long. Germline V lookup: CDR1 LGHNA, CDR2 YNFKEQ. This TCR was sampled from a man aged 40-55 years in good health. Some clones in this sample may be carry-over from other donors' samples. The specimen was peripheral blood mononuclear cells. V usage is TRBV4-2 and J usage is TRBJ2-3; 11 nucleotides line up with TRBD2. CDR3 sequence reads: CASSQEGRLAGSDTQYF. DNA of the CDR3: TGTGCCAGCAGCCAAGAGGGGAGACTAGCGGGATCTGATACGCAGTATTTT.